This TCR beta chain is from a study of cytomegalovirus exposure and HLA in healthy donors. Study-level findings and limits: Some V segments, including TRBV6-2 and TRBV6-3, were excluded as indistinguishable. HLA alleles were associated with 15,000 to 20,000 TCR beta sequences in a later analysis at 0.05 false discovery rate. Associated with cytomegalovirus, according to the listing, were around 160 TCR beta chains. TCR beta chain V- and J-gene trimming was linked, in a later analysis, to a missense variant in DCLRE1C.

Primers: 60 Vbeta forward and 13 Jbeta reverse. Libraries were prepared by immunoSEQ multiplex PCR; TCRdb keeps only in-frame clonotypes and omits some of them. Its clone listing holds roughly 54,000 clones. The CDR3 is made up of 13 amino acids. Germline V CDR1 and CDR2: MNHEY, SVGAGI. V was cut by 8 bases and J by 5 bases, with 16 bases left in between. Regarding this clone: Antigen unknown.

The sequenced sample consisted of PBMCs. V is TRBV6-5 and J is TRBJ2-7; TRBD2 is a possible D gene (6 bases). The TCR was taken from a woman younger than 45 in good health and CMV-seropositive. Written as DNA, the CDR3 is TGTGCCAGCGGATCCGGGACTCTTAACGAGCAGTACTTC. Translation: CASGSGTLNEQYF.